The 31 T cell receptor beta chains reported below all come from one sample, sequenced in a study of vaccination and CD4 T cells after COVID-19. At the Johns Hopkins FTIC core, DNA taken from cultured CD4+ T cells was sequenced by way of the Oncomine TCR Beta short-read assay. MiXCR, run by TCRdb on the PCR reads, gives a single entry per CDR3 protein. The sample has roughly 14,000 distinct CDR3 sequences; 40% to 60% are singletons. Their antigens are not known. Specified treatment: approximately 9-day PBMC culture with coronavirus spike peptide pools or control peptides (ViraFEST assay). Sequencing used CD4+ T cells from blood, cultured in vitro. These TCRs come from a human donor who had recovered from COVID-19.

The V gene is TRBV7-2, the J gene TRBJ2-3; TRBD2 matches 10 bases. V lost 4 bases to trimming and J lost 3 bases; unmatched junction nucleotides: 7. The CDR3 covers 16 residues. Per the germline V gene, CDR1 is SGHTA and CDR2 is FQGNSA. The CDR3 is CASSYILAGKTDTQYF. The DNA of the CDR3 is TGTGCCAGCAGCTATATACTAGCGGGGAAAACAGATACGCAGTATTTT.

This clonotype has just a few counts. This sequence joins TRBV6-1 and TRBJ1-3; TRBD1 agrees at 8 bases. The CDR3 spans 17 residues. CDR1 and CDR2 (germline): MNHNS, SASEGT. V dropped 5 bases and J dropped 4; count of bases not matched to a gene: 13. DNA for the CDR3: TGTGCCAGCAGTAGCTGGACAGGGAAGGGCTCAGGAAACACCATATATTTT. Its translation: CASSSWTGKGSGNTIYF.

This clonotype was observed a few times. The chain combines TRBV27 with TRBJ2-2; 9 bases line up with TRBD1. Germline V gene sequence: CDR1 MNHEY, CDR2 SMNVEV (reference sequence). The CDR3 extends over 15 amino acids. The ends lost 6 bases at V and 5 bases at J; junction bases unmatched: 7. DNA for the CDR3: TGTGCCAGCAGAGTACCCGGGACAGGGACCGGGGAGCTGTTTTTT. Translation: CASRVPGTGTGELFF.

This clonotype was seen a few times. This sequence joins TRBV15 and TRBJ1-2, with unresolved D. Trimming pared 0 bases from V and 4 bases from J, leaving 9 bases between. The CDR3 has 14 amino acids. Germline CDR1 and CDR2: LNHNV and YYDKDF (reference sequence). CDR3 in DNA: TGTGCCACCAGCAGAGAGGCTCGTAGCTATGGCTACACCTTC. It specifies CATSREARSYGYTF.

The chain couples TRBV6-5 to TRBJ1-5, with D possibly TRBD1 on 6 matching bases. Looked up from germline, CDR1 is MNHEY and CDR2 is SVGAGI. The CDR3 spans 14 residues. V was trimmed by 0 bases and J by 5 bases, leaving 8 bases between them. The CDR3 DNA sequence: TGTGCCAGCAGTTACTCGGGGGCAGATCAGCCCCAGCATTTT. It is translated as CASSYSGADQPQHF.

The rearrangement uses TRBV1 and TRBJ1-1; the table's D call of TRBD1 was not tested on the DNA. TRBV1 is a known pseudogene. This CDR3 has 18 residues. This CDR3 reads CTSSQAPGMEQGATEAFF. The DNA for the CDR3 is TGCACCAGCAGCCAAGCACCGGGGATGGAACAGGGGGCCACTGAAGCTTTCTTT.

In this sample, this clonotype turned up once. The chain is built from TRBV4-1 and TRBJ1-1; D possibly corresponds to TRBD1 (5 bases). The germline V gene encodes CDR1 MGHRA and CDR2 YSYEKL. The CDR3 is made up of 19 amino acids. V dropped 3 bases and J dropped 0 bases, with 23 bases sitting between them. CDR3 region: CASSHAPGRAPIMNTEAFF. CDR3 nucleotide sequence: TGCGCCAGCAGCCACGCACCCGGCAGGGCCCCCATAATGAACACTGAAGCTTTCTTT.

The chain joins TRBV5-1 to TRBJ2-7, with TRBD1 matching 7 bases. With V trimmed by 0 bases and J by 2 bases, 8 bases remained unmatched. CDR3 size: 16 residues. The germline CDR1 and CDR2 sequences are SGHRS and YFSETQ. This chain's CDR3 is CASSLDPGQSAYEQYF. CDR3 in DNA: TGCGCCAGCAGCTTGGACCCGGGACAGAGCGCCTACGAGCAGTACTTC.

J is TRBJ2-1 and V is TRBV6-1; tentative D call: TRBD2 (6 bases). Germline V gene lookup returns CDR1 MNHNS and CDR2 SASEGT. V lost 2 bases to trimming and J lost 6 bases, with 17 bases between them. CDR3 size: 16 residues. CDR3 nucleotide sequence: TGTGCCAGCAGTGAATCGAGGAGGGATCCCATCAATGAGCAGTTCTTC. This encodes CASSESRRDPINEQFF.

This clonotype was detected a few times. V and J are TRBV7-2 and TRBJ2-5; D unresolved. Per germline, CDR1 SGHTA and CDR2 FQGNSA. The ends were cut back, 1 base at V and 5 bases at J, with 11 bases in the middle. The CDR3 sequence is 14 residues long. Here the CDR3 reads CASSLESRAETQYF. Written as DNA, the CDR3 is TGTGCCAGCAGCTTAGAAAGTAGGGCGGAGACCCAGTACTTC.

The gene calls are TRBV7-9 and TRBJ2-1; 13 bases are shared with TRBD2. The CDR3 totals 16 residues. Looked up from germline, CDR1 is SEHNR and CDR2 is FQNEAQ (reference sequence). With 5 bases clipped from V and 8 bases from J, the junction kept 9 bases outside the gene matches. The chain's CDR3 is CASSPRTSGGAYEQFF. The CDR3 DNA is TGTGCCAGCAGCCCGAGAACTAGCGGGGGGGCCTATGAGCAGTTCTTC.

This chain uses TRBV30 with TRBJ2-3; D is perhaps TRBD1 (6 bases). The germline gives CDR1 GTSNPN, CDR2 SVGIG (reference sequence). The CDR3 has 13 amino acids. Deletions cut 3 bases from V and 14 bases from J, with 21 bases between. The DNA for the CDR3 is TGTGCCTGGAGGCGGACAGTCAAGGGTGATGCGTATTTT. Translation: CAWRRTVKGDAYF.

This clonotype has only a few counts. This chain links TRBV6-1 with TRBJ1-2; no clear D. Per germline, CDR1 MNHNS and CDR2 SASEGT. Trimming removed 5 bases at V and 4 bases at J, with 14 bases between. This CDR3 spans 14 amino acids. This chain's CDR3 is CASSPRLRSYGYTF. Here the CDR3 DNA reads TGTGCCAGCAGTCCGAGACTGAGATCCTATGGCTACACCTTC.

The CDR3 protein is CSARERGPAETQYF. The CDR3 coding sequence is TGCAGTGCTAGAGAGAGGGGACCTGCGGAGACCCAGTACTTC. J is TRBJ2-5 and V is TRBV20-1; D could derive from TRBD1 or TRBD2 (5 bases each). Germline CDR1 DFQATT, CDR2 SNEGSKA (reference sequence). V lost 0 bases and J 5 bases, leaving 13 bases between the germline ends. This CDR3 spans 14 amino acids.

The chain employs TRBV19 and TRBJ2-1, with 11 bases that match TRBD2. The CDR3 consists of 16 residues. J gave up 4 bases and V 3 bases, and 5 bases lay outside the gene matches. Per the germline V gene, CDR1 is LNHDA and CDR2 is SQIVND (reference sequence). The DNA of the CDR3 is TGTGCCAGTAGTATTTCACTAGCGGGAGCTTACAATGAGCAGTTCTTC. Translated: CASSISLAGAYNEQFF.

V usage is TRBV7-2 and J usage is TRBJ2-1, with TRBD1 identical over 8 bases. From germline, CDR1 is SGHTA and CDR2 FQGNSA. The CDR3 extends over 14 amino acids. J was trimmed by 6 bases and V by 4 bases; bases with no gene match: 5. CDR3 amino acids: CASSSWTGSNEQFF. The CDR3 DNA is TGTGCCAGCAGCTCTTGGACAGGGAGCAATGAGCAGTTCTTC.

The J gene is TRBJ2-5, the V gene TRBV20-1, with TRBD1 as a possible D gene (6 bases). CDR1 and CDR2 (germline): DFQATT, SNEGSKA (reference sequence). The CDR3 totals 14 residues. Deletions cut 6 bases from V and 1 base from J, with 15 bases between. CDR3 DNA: TGCAGTGCCGAGCGTGGGGGCGTCCAAGAGACCCAGTACTTC. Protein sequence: CSAERGGVQETQYF.

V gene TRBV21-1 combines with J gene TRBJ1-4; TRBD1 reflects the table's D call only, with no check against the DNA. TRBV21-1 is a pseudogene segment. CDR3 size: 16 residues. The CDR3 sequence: CASNLWGSTTNEKLFF. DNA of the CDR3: TGTGCCAGCAACCTATGGGGGAGTACGACTAATGAAAAACTGTTTTTT.

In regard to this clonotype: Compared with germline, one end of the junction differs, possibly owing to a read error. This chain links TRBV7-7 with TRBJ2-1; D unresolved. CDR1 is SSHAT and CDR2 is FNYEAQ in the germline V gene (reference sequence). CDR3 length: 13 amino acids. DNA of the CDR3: TGTGCTAGCAGCTTAATGTCTAAGGGCGAGCAGTTCTTC. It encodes CASSLMSKGEQFF.

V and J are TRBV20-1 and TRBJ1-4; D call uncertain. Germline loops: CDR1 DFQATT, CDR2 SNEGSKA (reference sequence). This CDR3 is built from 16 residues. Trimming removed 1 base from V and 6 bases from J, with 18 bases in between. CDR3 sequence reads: CSARVFTRLEDEKLFF. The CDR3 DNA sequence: TGCAGTGCTAGAGTTTTCACCCGGTTGGAGGATGAAAAACTGTTTTTT.

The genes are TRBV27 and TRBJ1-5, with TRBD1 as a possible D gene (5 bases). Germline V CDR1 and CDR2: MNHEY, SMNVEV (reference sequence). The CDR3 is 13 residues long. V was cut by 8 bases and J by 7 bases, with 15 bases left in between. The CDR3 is CASGGDSRQPQHF. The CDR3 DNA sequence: TGTGCCAGCGGGGGAGACTCCAGACAGCCCCAGCATTTT.

The CDR3 is CASSLGLIGAGAGELFF. The CDR3 region has the DNA TGTGCCAGCAGCTTAGGATTGATCGGGGCGGGGGCCGGGGAGCTGTTTTTT. The gene calls are TRBV7-2 and TRBJ2-2; TRBD2 matches at 7 bases. This CDR3 has 17 amino acids. The V and J ends lost 1 base and 6 bases, in that order; junction bases with no gene match: 11. CDR1 is SGHTA and CDR2 is FQGNSA in the germline V gene.

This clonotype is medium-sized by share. The chain's CDR3 is CSAGSNTEAFF. CDR3 coding DNA: TGCAGTGCTGGCTCGAACACTGAAGCTTTCTTT. The chain links TRBV20-1 to TRBJ1-1; D is undetermined. V shed 5 bases and J shed 1 base, with 5 bases lying between them. Germline CDR1 and CDR2: DFQATT and SNEGSKA (reference sequence). The CDR3 is 11 amino acids.

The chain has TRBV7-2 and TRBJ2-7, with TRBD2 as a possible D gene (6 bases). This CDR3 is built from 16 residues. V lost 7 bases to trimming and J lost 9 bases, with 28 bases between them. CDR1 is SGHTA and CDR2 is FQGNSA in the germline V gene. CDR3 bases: TGTGCCAGCAACGACCCCGCCCGATGGTCGGGAGAGGTGCAGTACTTC. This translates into CASNDPARWSGEVQYF.

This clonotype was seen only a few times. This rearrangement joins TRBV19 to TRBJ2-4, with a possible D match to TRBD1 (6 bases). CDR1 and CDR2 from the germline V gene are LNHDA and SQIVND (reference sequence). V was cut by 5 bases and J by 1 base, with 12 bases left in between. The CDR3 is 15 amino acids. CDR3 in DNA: TGTGCCAGTAGTGCAACAGGGAATGCCAAAAACATTCAGTACTTC. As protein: CASSATGNAKNIQYF.

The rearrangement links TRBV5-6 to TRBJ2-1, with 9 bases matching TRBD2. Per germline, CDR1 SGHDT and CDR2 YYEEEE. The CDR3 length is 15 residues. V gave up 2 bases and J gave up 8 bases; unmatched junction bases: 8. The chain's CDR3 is CASSLGGRAGDEQFF. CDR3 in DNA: TGTGCCAGCAGCTTAGGCGGGAGGGCCGGAGATGAGCAGTTCTTC.

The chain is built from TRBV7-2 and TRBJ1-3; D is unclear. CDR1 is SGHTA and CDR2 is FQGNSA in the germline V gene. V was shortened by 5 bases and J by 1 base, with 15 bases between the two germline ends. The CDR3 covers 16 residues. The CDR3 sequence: CASSPRLRSSGNTIYF. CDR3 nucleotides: TGTGCCAGCAGCCCCAGGTTGCGCAGTTCTGGAAACACCATATATTTT.

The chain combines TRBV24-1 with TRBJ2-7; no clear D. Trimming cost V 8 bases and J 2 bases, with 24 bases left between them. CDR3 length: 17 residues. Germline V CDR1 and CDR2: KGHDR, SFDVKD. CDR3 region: CATTPLLLQVAAYEQYF. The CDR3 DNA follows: TGTGCCACCACCCCGCTCCTCCTCCAGGTTGCCGCCTACGAGCAGTACTTC.

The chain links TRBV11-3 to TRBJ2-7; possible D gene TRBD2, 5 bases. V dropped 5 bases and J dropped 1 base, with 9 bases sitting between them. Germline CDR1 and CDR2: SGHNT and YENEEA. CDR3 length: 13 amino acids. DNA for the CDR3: TGTGCCAGCAGCCCCCGGGGTTCCTACGAGCAGTACTTC. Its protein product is CASSPRGSYEQYF.

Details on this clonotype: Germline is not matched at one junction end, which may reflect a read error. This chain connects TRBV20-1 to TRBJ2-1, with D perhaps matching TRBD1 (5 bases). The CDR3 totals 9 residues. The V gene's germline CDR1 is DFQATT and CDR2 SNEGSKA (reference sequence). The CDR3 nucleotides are TGCAGTGCTAGAGAAGGGGCTAGCTTC. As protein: CSAREGASF.

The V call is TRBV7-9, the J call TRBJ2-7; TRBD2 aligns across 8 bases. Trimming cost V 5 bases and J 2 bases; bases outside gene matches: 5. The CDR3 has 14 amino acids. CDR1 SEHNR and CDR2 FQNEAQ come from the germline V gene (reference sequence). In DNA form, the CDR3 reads TGTGCCAGCAGCCCGCGGCGGGGGGCCTACGAGCAGTACTTC. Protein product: CASSPRRGAYEQYF.